This TCR beta chain was identified in a study of blood T cells in healthy people across ages. Study-level background: When template switching was applied, about one barcoded beta molecule was captured per two T cells. Study-level points and caveats: Per million T cells, TCR beta diversity dropped roughly linearly as age increased.

The V and J ends lost 1 base and 5 bases, in that order; junction bases with no gene match: 4. The germline CDR1 and CDR2 sequences are MNHEY and SMNVEV (reference sequence). The CDR3 extends over 14 amino acids. Note on this clonotype: Antigen unknown.

A second PCR, run for roughly 7 to 12 cycles, used a sample-barcoded 5' primer plus a J-beta primer mix. TCRdb independently ran MiXCR on the 5' RACE reads; one entry per CDR3 protein. The repertoire holds 600,000 to 850,000 distinct CDR3 sequences, with around 46% as singletons. The authors extracted at least 5 micrograms of total RNA per sample. Sequencing was carried out using blood. The source is a woman aged 60-75 years in good health. The J gene is TRBJ1-1, the V gene TRBV27; 7 bases are a match to TRBD1. The CDR3: CASSLWGRGTEAFF. CDR3 coding DNA: TGTGCCAGCAGTTTATGGGGCAGGGGGACTGAAGCTTTCTTT.